Listed here are 29 T cell receptor beta chains from one sample, sequenced in a study of T cell responses to AZD1222 COVID-19 vaccine. The protocol was immunoSEQ multiplex PCR, while the TCRdb copy is restricted to in-frame clones and leaves out a portion. The table has about 62,000 clones, about 90% seen once. The sample here was peripheral blood, taken on day 0 of AZD1222 vaccination. The receptors originated from an adult in good health.

The V and J genes are TRBV30 and TRBJ1-6; TRBD1 matches at 7 bases. The ends lost 5 bases at V and 7 bases at J; junction bases unmatched: 5. The germline CDR1 and CDR2 sequences are GTSNPN and SVGIG (reference sequence). The CDR3 is 13 amino acids. DNA of the CDR3: TGTGCCTGGGGACAGGTGGGCAATTCACCCCTCCACTTT. This codes for CAWGQVGNSPLHF. The complete variable domain, with remaining parts taken from reference TRBV30 and TRBJ1-6, reads SQTIHQWPATLVQPVGSPLSLECTVEGTSNPNLYWYRQAAGRGLQLLFYSVGIGQISSEVPQNLSASRPQDRQFILSSKKLLLSDSGFYLCAWGQVGNSPLHFGNGTRLTVT.

This clone was seen a single time. The genes are TRBV6-1 and TRBJ2-7; no clear D. Germline-derived CDR1 and CDR2 are MNHNS and SASEGT. V was trimmed by 1 base and J by 2 bases, leaving 9 bases between them. The CDR3 totals 14 residues. The CDR3 nucleotides read TGTGCCAGCAGTGAAGTAAAAGGAACCTACGAGCAGTACTTC. It translates to CASSEVKGTYEQYF.

This rearrangement joins TRBV3-1 (or the pseudogene TRBV3-2) to TRBJ1-4; no definite D call. Germline V lookup: CDR1 LGHDT, CDR2 YNNKEL (reference sequence). The CDR3 contains 12 residues. V lost 1 base and J 14 bases, leaving 11 bases between the germline ends. In nucleotides, the CDR3 is TGTGCCAGCAGCCAAGGACATTTCAGCCTGTTTTTT. It yields the protein CASSQGHFSLFF.

This chain links TRBV12-5 with TRBJ2-1; D is unresolved. V was trimmed by 6 bases and J by 0 bases, leaving 15 bases between them. The length of the CDR3 is 16 residues. Germline CDR1 LGHNT, CDR2 FRNRAP. CDR3 in amino acids: CASGGQTRSSYNEQFF. Written as DNA, the CDR3 is TGTGCTAGTGGGGGCCAAACGCGCAGCTCCTACAATGAGCAGTTCTTC.

The CDR3 region is CASSQRGSPLHF. For the CDR3, the DNA is TGTGCCAGCAGCCAAAGAGGCTCACCCCTCCACTTT. The V and J genes are TRBV3-1 (or the pseudogene TRBV3-2) and TRBJ1-6, with D unclear. The CDR3 runs 12 residues. Germline CDR1 is LGHDT and CDR2 is YNNKEL (reference sequence). V lost 2 bases and J 10 bases, leaving 6 bases between the germline ends.

The J gene is TRBJ1-6, the V gene TRBV28; D gene uncertain. This CDR3 spans 12 amino acids. Germline CDR1 is MDHEN and CDR2 is SYDVKM. With 2 bases removed from V and 14 bases from J, the gap between germline ends came to 10 bases. CDR3 DNA: TGTGCCAGCAGTTTAGGCCTAGGAGCCCTCCACTTT. Translation gives CASSLGLGALHF.

This chain links TRBV29-1 with TRBJ2-7; D might be TRBD1 (6 bases). V was shortened by 6 bases and J by 7 bases, with 16 bases between the two germline ends. Germline V lookup: CDR1 SQVTM, CDR2 ANQGSEA. CDR3 size: 12 residues. Here the CDR3 reads CSVQGSADEQYF. In nucleotides, the CDR3 is TGCAGCGTACAGGGATCGGCGGATGAGCAGTACTTC.

V gene TRBV5-1 combines with J gene TRBJ1-2, with D possibly TRBD1 on 6 matching bases. Germline V CDR1 and CDR2: SGHRS, YFSETQ. V was pared by 0 bases and J by 2 bases, with 11 bases between. The CDR3 covers 15 residues. CDR3 region: CASSLDGQTNYGYTF. In DNA, the CDR3 is TGCGCCAGCAGCTTGGATGGACAGACGAACTATGGCTACACCTTC.

The genes are TRBV9 and TRBJ2-3; 12 nucleotides match TRBD2. V shed 0 bases and J 7 bases; nucleotides not matched to a gene: 3. In germline, CDR1 is SGDLS, CDR2 YYNGEE. The CDR3 consists of 15 residues. The CDR3 nucleotides read TGTGCCAGCAGCGTAGCTAGCGGGGGGGCGAATACGCAGTATTTT. Protein sequence: CASSVASGGANTQYF.

The chain is built from TRBV9 and TRBJ1-2, with D possibly matching TRBD1 (5 bases). The CDR3 runs to 11 residues. Germline CDR1 reads SGDLS; CDR2 reads YYNGEE. The germline V and J ends were trimmed by 4 bases and 7 bases, with 8 bases remaining between them. The CDR3 sequence: CASSRGVGYTF. CDR3 coding DNA: TGTGCCAGCAGCAGAGGGGTTGGCTACACCTTC. Based on the CDR3 plus reference TRBV9 and TRBJ1-2, the full variable domain is DSGVTQTPKHLITATGQRVTLRCSPRSGDLSVYWYQQSLDQGLQFLIQYYNGEERAKGNILERFSAQQFPDLHSELNLSSLELGDSALYFCASSRGVGYTFGSGTRLTVV.

This chain connects TRBV3-1 (or the pseudogene TRBV3-2) to TRBJ2-1, with 8 nucleotides matching TRBD2. The CDR3 extends over 15 amino acids. V lost 4 bases to trimming and J lost 0 bases; unmatched junction nucleotides: 2. Germline CDR1 reads LGHDT; CDR2 reads YNNKEL (reference sequence). CDR3 in amino acids: CASSPGGFSYNEQFF. CDR3 DNA sequence: TGTGCCAGCAGCCCGGGGGGGTTCTCCTACAATGAGCAGTTCTTC.

The DNA for the CDR3 is TGTGCCAGCAGTTACCGGCAAAAAAGGACGGAGGACACTGAAGCTTTCTTT. Protein: CASSYRQKRTEDTEAFF. The rearrangement uses TRBV6-7 and TRBJ1-1; D gene uncertain. TRBV6-7 falls under the ORF class, with uncertain function. V lost 2 bases and J lost 3, with 19 bases in between. The length of the CDR3 is 17 residues.

V is TRBV3-1 (or the pseudogene TRBV3-2) and J is TRBJ1-3; the D gene is possibly TRBD1 (6 bases). Germline V gives CDR1 LGHDT, CDR2 YNNKEL (reference sequence). This CDR3 contains 16 residues. Trimming took 1 base from V and 4 from J, leaving 14 bases between them. Written as DNA, the CDR3 is TGTGCCAGCAGCCAAGGAATGCAGGGGCTGGGAAACACCATATATTTT. This sequence encodes CASSQGMQGLGNTIYF.

The rearrangement joins TRBV9 to TRBJ1-3; a weak D match, TRBD1 (5 bases). Trimming removed 4 bases from V and 0 bases from J, with 20 bases in between. The CDR3 consists of 18 residues. CDR1 and CDR2 (germline): SGDLS, YYNGEE. In nucleotides, the CDR3 is TGTGCCAGCAGCCCCGCCGGGGGACTAACGAGCTCTGGAAACACCATATATTTT. This gives the protein CASSPAGGLTSSGNTIYF.

V usage is TRBV6-5 and J usage is TRBJ2-1; 7 nucleotides match TRBD2. The CDR3 totals 16 residues. J was trimmed by 9 bases and V by 4 bases; bases with no gene match: 15. Germline V gene lookup returns CDR1 MNHEY and CDR2 SVGAGI. CDR3 region: CASSSTGGSLESEQFF. CDR3 nucleotide sequence: TGTGCCAGCAGTTCGACCGGGGGGTCACTTGAATCTGAGCAGTTCTTC.

V and J are TRBV10-3 and TRBJ1-1; D is uncertain. From germline, CDR1 is ENHRY and CDR2 SYGVKD. V was shortened by 0 bases and J by 0 bases, with 8 bases between the two germline ends. This CDR3 has 15 residues. The CDR3, as DNA: TGTGCCATCAGTGAGTCTGAACGTATGAACACTGAAGCTTTCTTT. Residues: CAISESERMNTEAFF.

This sequence joins TRBV14 and TRBJ1-3; D uncertain. V was clipped by 3 bases and J by 1 base, with 10 bases between them. Germline V CDR1 and CDR2: SGHDN, FVKESK. The CDR3 is made up of 15 amino acids. CDR3 sequence: CASSHGPRSGNTIYF. For the CDR3, the DNA is TGTGCCAGCAGCCACGGACCGCGGTCTGGAAACACCATATATTTT.

This clone occurred once. The chain is built from TRBV7-3 and TRBJ2-3; D call uncertain. Trimming stripped 5 bases from V and 9 bases from J, with 12 bases between. CDR3 length equals 12 residues. CDR1 and CDR2 (germline): SGHTA, FQGTGA. The CDR3 reads CASSPGPQTQYF. As DNA, the CDR3 is TGTGCCAGCAGCCCGGGCCCCCAAACGCAGTATTTT.

This clone was detected once. J is TRBJ2-6 and V is TRBV16; no reliable D call. From germline, CDR1 is KGHSY and CDR2 FQNENV. The CDR3 is made up of 15 amino acids. Trimming shortened V by 4 bases and J by 0 bases, and 7 bases separated the two germline ends. The DNA of the CDR3 is TGTGCCAGCAGCCCCTCCACCTCTGGGGCCAACGTCCTGACTTTC. It encodes CASSPSTSGANVLTF. Combining the CDR3 with reference TRBV16 and TRBJ2-6 gives the whole variable domain GEEVAQTPKHLVRGEGQKAKLYCAPIKGHSYVFWYQQVLKNEFKFLISFQNENVFDETGMPKERFSAKCLPNSPCSLEIQATKLEDSAVYFCASSPSTSGANVLTFGAGSRLTVL.

V and J are TRBV5-1 and TRBJ2-1; D ambiguous. The CDR3 length is 18 residues. The V and J ends lost 4 bases and 9 bases respectively, with 29 bases between them. Germline V gene sequence: CDR1 SGHRS, CDR2 YFSETQ. The CDR3 DNA follows: TGCGCCAGCAGCCCCCTCCTGGCAGCCCGCTCTGTGACGGCTGAGCAGTTCTTC. Translated: CASSPLLAARSVTAEQFF. The complete variable domain, with remaining parts taken from reference TRBV5-1 and TRBJ2-1, reads KAGVTQTPRYLIKTRGQQVTLSCSPISGHRSVSWYQQTPGQGLQFLFEYFSETQRNKGNFPGRFSGRQFSNSRSEMNVSTLELGDSALYLCASSPLLAARSVTAEQFFGPGTRLTVL.

This sequence joins TRBV9 and TRBJ2-2, with 9 positions matching TRBD1. The V segment lost 0 bases and the J segment 5 bases; nucleotides outside the gene matches: 2. This CDR3 is built from 15 residues. The germline CDR1 and CDR2 sequences are SGDLS and YYNGEE. The CDR3 DNA follows: TGTGCCAGCAGCGTAGCAGGACAGGGGACCGGGGAGCTGTTTTTT. It encodes CASSVAGQGTGELFF. The complete variable domain, with remaining parts taken from reference TRBV9 and TRBJ2-2, reads DSGVTQTPKHLITATGQRVTLRCSPRSGDLSVYWYQQSLDQGLQFLIQYYNGEERAKGNILERFSAQQFPDLHSELNLSSLELGDSALYFCASSVAGQGTGELFFGEGSRLTVL.

The chain uses TRBV6-6 and TRBJ1-1, with 7 positions matching TRBD1. Unmatched junction bases numbered 7, after V lost 5 bases and J lost 7 bases. The CDR3 is 13 residues long. Germline lookup yields CDR1 MNHNY and CDR2 SVGAGI (reference sequence). This CDR3 is CASSIQGVGEAFF. DNA of the CDR3: TGTGCCAGCAGTATCCAGGGGGTAGGTGAAGCTTTCTTT.

The chain links TRBV18 to TRBJ1-6; D is uncertain. Germline CDR1 is KGHSH and CDR2 is LQKENI. The CDR3 sequence is 14 residues long. Trimming took off 3 bases at V and 5 bases at J, with 8 bases between the two ends. CDR3 sequence reads: CASSPDTNNSPLHF. The CDR3 DNA reads TGTGCCAGCTCACCTGACACCAATAATTCACCCCTCCACTTT.

The rearrangement joins TRBV11-2 to TRBJ1-2; D is uncertain. Germline lookup yields CDR1 SGHAT and CDR2 FQNNGV. The CDR3 contains 13 residues. Trimming took off 5 bases at V and 4 bases at J, with 11 bases between the two ends. The CDR3 nucleotides are TGTGCCAGCAGCCCAACACAGCCCTATGGCTACACCTTC. As protein: CASSPTQPYGYTF.

This clone was observed a single time. The chain joins TRBV6-5 to TRBJ2-2; D remains unclear. Germline CDR1 and CDR2: MNHEY and SVGAGI. This CDR3 has 14 residues. V was cut by 4 bases and J by 6 bases, with 12 bases left in between. The CDR3 protein is CASSSTAPAGELFF. The CDR3 bases are TGTGCCAGCAGTTCTACAGCCCCAGCCGGGGAGCTGTTTTTT.

The chain recombines TRBV18 with TRBJ1-2; TRBD1 agrees at 10 bases. Germline loops: CDR1 KGHSH, CDR2 LQKENI. V lost 3 bases to trimming and J lost 8 bases; unmatched junction nucleotides: 6. The CDR3 loop spans 14 amino acids. Here the CDR3 DNA reads TGTGCCAGCTCACCTCGGACAGGGGGTGAGGGCTACACCTTC. This translates into CASSPRTGGEGYTF.

This clone was counted a single time. CDR3 amino acids: CASSPPDKRGGYTF. CDR3 coding DNA: TGTGCCAGCAGCCCACCCGACAAGAGAGGTGGCTACACCTTC. The chain couples TRBV5-6 to TRBJ1-2; D remains unclear. From germline, CDR1 is SGHDT and CDR2 YYEEEE. With 4 bases removed from V and 7 bases from J, the gap between germline ends came to 17 bases. The length of the CDR3 is 14 residues.

The gene calls are TRBV19 and TRBJ1-5; 8 bases are a match to TRBD1. This CDR3 has 14 amino acids. Trimming at V came to 6 bases and at J to 9 bases, leaving 10 bases not matched to a gene. CDR1 and CDR2 from the germline V gene are LNHDA and SQIVND (reference sequence). The CDR3 nucleotides are TGTGCCAGTAGCGTCGGGACAGGAGTGAGGCCCCAGCATTTT. Amino acid sequence: CASSVGTGVRPQHF.

This sequence joins TRBV18 and TRBJ1-2, with no clear D. The V end was cut by 3 bases, the J end by 4 bases, with 12 bases between. This CDR3 comprises 14 residues. CDR1 is KGHSH, CDR2 LQKENI, per germline. CDR3 sequence: CASSPAPQSYGYTF. For the CDR3, the DNA is TGTGCCAGCTCACCCGCCCCGCAGAGCTATGGCTACACCTTC. The whole variable domain, remainder taken from reference TRBV18 and TRBJ1-2, is NAGVMQNPRHLVRRRGQEARLRCSPMKGHSHVYWYRQLPEEGLKFMVYLQKENIIDESGMPKERFSAEFPKEGPSILRIQQVVRGDSAAYFCASSPAPQSYGYTFGSGTRLTVV.